Listed below are T cell receptor beta chains from one sample, sequenced in a study of blood T cells in healthy people across ages. One entry per CDR3 protein, called by TCRdb with MiXCR from the 5' RACE reads. This sample carries about 1.8 million distinct CDR3 sequences, around 50% of them seen once, and the ten largest clones take less than 2.5%. Sample: blood. These receptors came from a woman between 35 and 50 years old in good health. Both conserved end residues are part of each CDR3. The D gene is left open where the match is weak. The size of a clone is reported for some rows only, either as once, few or many, or as a class for expanded clones.

j_gene,abundance,v_gene,d_gene,CDR3aa,CDR3nt
TRBJ2-6,few,TRBV7-2,NA,CASSLLLGLSGANVLTF,TGTGCCAGCAGCTTACTATTGGGGCTCTCTGGGGCCAACGTCCTGACTTTC
TRBJ2-5,NA,TRBV7-2,NA,CASSLGGAVVETQYF,TGTGCCAGCAGCTTAGGGGGGGCAGTCGTAGAGACCCAGTACTTC
TRBJ2-1,few,TRBV20-1,TRBD2,CSAPRDYYNEQFF,TGCAGTGCTCCGCGGGACTACTACAATGAGCAGTTCTTC
TRBJ2-3,NA,TRBV29-1,TRBD2,CSVDPSGVTSTDTQYF,TGCAGCGTTGACCCTAGCGGGGTAACTAGCACAGATACGCAGTATTTT
TRBJ2-4,NA,TRBV4-2,NA,CASSQARGENIQYF,TGTGCCAGCAGCCAAGCTCGTGGGGAAAACATTCAGTACTTC
TRBJ2-1,NA,TRBV24-1,NA,CATSDFSGESYNEQFF,TGTGCCACCAGTGATTTCTCCGGGGAGTCCTACAATGAGCAGTTCTTC
TRBJ2-1,NA,TRBV4-1,TRBD2,CASSLLSSGGANNEQFF,TGCGCCAGCAGCCTTTTATCTAGCGGGGGGGCGAACAATGAGCAGTTCTTC
TRBJ2-1,NA,TRBV2,TRBD2,CARGGTFPGNEQFF,TGTGCCAGGGGGGGGACCTTCCCGGGCAATGAGCAGTTCTTC
TRBJ1-1,NA,TRBV4-3,TRBD1,CASSQGLDRLNTEAFF,TGCGCCAGCAGCCAAGGGCTGGACAGGTTGAACACTGAAGCTTTCTTT
TRBJ2-1,NA,TRBV6-1,NA,CASSGERRPGRNNEQFF,TGTGCCAGCAGTGGGGAGCGGCGGCCCGGCAGGAACAATGAGCAGTTCTTC
TRBJ2-5,NA,TRBV4-2,NA,CACSQDWVGETQYF,TGTGCCTGCAGCCAAGATTGGGTAGGAGAGACCCAGTACTTC